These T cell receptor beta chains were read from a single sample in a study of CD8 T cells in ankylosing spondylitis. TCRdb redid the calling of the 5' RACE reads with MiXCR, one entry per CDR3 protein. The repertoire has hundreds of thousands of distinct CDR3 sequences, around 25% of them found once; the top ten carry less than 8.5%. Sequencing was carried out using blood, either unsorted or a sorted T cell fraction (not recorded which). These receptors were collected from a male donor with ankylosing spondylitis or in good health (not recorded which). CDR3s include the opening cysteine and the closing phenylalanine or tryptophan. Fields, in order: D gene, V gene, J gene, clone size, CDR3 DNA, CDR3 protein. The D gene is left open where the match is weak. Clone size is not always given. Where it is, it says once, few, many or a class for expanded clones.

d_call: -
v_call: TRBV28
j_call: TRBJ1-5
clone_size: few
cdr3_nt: TGTGCCAGCGATCGTGAGTCCAGGCAGCCCCAGCATTTT
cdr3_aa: CASDRESRQPQHF

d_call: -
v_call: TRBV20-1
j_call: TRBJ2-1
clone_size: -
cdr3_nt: TGCAGTGCTAGTTATAACGGACAGTTCGGCAATGAGCAGTTCTTC
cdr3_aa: CSASYNGQFGNEQFF

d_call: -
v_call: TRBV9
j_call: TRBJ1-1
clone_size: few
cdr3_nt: TGTGCCAGCAGCTCTGGGGGCAGAACTGAAGCTTTCTTT
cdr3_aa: CASSSGGRTEAFF

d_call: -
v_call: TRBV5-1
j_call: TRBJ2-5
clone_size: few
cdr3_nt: TGCGCCAGCAGCCGACGGAGCCAAGAGACCCAGTACTTC
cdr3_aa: CASSRRSQETQYF

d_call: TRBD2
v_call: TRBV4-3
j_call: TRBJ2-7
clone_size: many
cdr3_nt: TGCGCCAGCAGCCAAGTTACGGGAGGGGGTTACGAGCAGTACTTC
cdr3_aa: CASSQVTGGGYEQYF

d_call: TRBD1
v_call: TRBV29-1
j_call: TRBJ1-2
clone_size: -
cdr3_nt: TGCAGCGTTACGAGGGGGCAGGGTGGCTACACCTTC
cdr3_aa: CSVTRGQGGYTF

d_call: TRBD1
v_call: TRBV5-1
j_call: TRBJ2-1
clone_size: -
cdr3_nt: TGCGCCAGCAGCCCGGACAGGGTTGGCAATGAGCAGTTCTTC
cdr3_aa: CASSPDRVGNEQFF

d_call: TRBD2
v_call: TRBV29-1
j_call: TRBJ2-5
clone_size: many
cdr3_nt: TGCAGCGTTGGTAGCGGGCAAGAGACCCAGTACTTC
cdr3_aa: CSVGSGQETQYF

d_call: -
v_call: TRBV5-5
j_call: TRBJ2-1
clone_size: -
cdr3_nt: TGTGCCAGCAGCACCGACAGATACAATGAGCAGTTCTTC
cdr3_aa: CASSTDRYNEQFF

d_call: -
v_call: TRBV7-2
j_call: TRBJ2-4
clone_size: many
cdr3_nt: TGTGCCAGCAGCACCCTAGCCCCACAGGTTATTCAGTACTTC
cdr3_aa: CASSTLAPQVIQYF

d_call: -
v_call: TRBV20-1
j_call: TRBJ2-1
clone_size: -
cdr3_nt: TGCAGTGCTAGCAGGAGGGCCGGGTCCTACAATGAGCAGTTCTTC
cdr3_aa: CSASRRAGSYNEQFF

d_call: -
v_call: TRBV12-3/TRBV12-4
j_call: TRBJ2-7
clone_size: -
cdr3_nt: TGTGCCAGCAGTTACGCGACCCTTGAGCAGTACTTC
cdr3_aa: CASSYATLEQYF

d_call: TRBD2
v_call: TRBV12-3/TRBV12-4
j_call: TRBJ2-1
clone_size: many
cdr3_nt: TGTGCCAGCAGTTTGGCTAGCGGGAGTCTCGACAATGAGCAGTTCTTC
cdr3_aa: CASSLASGSLDNEQFF

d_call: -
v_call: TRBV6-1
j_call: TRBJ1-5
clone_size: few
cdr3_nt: TGTGCCAGCGCACGGCGAGAGGGTAGCAATCAGCCCCAGCATTTT
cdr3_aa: CASARREGSNQPQHF

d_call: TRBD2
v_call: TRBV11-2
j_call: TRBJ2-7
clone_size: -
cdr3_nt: TGTGCCAGCAGCCGTGGCTTGGGGACTAGGAGCCACGAGCAGTACTTC
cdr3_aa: CASSRGLGTRSHEQYF

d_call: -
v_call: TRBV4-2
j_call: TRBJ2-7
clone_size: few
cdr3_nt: TGTGCCAGCAGCCAAGATCTAGGAAGTAGCTCCTACGAGCAGTACTTC
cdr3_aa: CASSQDLGSSSYEQYF

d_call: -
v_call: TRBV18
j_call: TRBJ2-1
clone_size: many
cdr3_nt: TGTGCCAGCTCACCACCGACAGAGTCCTACAATGAGCAGTTCTTC
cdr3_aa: CASSPPTESYNEQFF

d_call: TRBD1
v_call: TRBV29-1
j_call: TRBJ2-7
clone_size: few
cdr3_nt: TGCAGCGCCACCCAGGGGACAGGGAGCTACGAGCAGTACTTC
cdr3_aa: CSATQGTGSYEQYF

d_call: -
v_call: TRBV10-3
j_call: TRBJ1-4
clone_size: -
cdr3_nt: TGTGCCATCAGTGTACAGGGACTTAATGAAAAACTGTTTTTT
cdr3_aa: CAISVQGLNEKLFF

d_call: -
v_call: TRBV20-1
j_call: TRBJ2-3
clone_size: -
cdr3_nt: TGCAGTGCTAGAGACCAACCGGGCACAGATACGCAGTATTTT
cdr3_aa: CSARDQPGTDTQYF

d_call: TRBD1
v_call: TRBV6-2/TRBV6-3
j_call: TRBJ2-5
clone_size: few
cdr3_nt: TGTGCCAGCAGTTACCGACAGGGGGCATCGGAGACCCAGTACTTC
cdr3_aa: CASSYRQGASETQYF

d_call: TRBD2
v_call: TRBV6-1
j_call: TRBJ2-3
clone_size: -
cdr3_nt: TGTGCCAGCACAGGACTAGCGGGAGGGGGTACGCAGTATTTT
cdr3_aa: CASTGLAGGGTQYF

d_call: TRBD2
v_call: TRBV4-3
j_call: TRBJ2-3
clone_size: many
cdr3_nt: TGCGCCAGCAGCCAAGACTTAGCGGGAGCTTCGGATACGCAGTATTTT
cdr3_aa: CASSQDLAGASDTQYF

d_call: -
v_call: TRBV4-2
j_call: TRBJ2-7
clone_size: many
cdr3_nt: TGTGCCAGCAGCCAATATAGGGGGTCCTACGAGCAGTACTTC
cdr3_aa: CASSQYRGSYEQYF

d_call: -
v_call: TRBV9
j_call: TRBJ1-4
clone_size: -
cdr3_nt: TGTGCCAGCAGTCCCGGACAGTATACGAGGGATGAAAAACTGTTTTTT
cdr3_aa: CASSPGQYTRDEKLFF

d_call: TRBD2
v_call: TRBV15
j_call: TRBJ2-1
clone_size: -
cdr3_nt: TGTGCCACCAGCAGAGGAGTAGCGGGAGTCTACAATCAGCAGTTCTTC
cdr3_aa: CATSRGVAGVYNQQFF

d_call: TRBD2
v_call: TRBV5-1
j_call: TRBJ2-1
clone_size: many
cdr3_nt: TGCGCCAGCAGCTTGGAAAGCGGGAGAAGGTACAATGAGCAGTTCTTC
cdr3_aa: CASSLESGRRYNEQFF

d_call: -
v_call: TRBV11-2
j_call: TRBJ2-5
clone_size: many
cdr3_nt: TGTGCCAGCAGCCCGAGGACAGCACAAGAGACCCAGTACTTC
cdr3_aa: CASSPRTAQETQYF

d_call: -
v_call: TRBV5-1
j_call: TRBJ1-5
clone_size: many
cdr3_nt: TGCGCCAGCAGGTGGACAAAGCCAAAGGGCAATCAGCCCCAGCATTTT
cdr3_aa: CASRWTKPKGNQPQHF

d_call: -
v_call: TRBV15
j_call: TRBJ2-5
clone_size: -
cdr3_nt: TGTGCCACCAGCAGCGGACAGCAAGAGACCCAGTACTTC
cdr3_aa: CATSSGQQETQYF

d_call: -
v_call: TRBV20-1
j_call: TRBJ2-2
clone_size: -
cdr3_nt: TGCAGTGCTAGATCGGTTTCCGGGGTATTGGCCGGGGAGCTGTTTTTT
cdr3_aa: CSARSVSGVLAGELFF

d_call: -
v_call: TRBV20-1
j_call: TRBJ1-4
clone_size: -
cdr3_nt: TGCAGTGCTAGGAGAACAGGGACGGCCTCCTATGAAAAACTGTTTTTT
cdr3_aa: CSARRTGTASYEKLFF

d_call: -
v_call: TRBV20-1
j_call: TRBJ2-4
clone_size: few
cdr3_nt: TGCAGTGGCCGGACCTCGGATAACATTCAGTACTTC
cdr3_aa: CSGRTSDNIQYF

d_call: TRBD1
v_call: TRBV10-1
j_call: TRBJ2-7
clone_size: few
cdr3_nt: TGCGCCAGCAGTAGGGACAGCGCCTACGAGCAGTACTTC
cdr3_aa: CASSRDSAYEQYF

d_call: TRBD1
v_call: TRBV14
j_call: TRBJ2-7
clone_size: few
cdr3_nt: TGTGCCAGCAGCCAGGACAGGGGCGGCGAGCAGTACTTC
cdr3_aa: CASSQDRGGEQYF

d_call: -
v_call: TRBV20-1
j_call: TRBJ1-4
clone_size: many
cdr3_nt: TGCAGTGCCATGGGGGTAACTAATGAAAAACTGTTTTTT
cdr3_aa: CSAMGVTNEKLFF

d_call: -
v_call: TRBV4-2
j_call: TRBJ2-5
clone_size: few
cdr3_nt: TGTGCCAGCAGCCAAGGTTACCAGGGGGAGACCCAGTACTTC
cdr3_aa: CASSQGYQGETQYF

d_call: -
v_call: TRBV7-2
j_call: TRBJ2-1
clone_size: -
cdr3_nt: TGTGCCAGCAGCTTAGATTCTCGCGGTAAGCAGTTCTTC
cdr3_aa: CASSLDSRGKQFF

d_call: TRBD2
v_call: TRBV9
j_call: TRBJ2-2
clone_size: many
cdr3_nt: TGTGCCAGCAGCAGGACTAGCGGGAGGAACACCGGGGAGCTGTTTTTT
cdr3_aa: CASSRTSGRNTGELFF

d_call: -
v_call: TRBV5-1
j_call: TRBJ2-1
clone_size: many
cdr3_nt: TGCGCCAGCAGCGACCGGGACCTCAATGAGCAGTTCTTC
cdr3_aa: CASSDRDLNEQFF

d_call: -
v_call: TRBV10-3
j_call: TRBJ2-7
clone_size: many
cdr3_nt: TGTGCCATCAAAGGCAGAAACTACGAGCAGTACTTC
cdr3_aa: CAIKGRNYEQYF

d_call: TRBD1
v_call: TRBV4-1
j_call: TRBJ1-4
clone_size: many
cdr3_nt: TGCGCCAGCAGGAAGGGACAGGGGAATGAAAAACTGTTTTTT
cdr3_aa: CASRKGQGNEKLFF

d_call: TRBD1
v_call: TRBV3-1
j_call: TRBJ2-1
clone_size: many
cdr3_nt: TGTGCCAGCAGCCAAGATAGCGGACAGGGCTACAATGAGCAGTTCTTC
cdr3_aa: CASSQDSGQGYNEQFF

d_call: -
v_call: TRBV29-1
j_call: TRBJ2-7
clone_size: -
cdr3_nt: TGCAGCGTCCGTTTCTCCGGGACCGCGTCCTACGAGCAGTACTTC
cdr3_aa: CSVRFSGTASYEQYF

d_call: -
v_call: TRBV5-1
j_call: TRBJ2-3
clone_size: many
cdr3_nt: TGCGCCAGCAGCCGAACGGCTAGTGATTCAGATACGCAGTATTTT
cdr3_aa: CASSRTASDSDTQYF

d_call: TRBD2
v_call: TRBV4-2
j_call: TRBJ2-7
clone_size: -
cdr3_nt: TGTGCCAGCAGCCACACGACTAGCGGGAATTACGAGCAGTACTTC
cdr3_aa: CASSHTTSGNYEQYF

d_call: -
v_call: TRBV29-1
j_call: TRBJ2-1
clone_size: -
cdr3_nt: TGCAGCGTTCAAGCCCCCCAGATTGGCCGCAATGAGCAGTTCTTC
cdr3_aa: CSVQAPQIGRNEQFF

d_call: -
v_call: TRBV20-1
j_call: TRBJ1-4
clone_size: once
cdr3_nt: TGCAGTGCTAGAGTCTCCTTTAATGAAAAACTGTTTTTT
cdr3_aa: CSARVSFNEKLFF

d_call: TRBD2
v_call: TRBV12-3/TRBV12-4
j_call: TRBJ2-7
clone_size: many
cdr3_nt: TGCGCCAGCAGCTTAGCGGGAGGGCGCGAGCAGTACTTC
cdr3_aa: CASSLAGGREQYF